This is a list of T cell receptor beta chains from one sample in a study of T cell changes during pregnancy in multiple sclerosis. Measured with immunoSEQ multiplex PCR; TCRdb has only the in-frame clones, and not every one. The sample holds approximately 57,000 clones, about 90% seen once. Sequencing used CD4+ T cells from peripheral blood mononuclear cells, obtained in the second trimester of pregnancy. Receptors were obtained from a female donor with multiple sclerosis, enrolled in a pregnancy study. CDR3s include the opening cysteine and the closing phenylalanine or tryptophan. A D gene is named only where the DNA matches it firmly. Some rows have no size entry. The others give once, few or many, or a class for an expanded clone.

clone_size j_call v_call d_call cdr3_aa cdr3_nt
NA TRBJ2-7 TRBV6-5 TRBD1 CASSQDRGIDEQYF TGTGCCAGCAGCCAAGACAGGGGAATCGACGAGCAGTACTTC
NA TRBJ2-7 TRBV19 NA CASSRNRDYEQYF TGTGCCAGTAGTAGAAACAGGGACTACGAGCAGTACTTC
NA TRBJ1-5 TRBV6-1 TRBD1 CASSEGQGSQPQHF TGTGCCAGCAGTGAAGGACAGGGGTCTCAGCCCCAGCATTTT
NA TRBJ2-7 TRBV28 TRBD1 CASSPRDSPLIPEGF TGTGCCAGCAGTCCCAGGGACAGCCCACTCATCCCGGAAGGCTTC
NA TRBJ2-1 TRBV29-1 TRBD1 CSVWDRGQNEQFF TGCAGCGTTTGGGACAGGGGGCAGAATGAGCAGTTCTTC
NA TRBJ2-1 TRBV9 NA CASSGPPGAYNEQFF TGTGCCAGCAGCGGCCCCCCGGGGGCCTACAATGAGCAGTTCTTC
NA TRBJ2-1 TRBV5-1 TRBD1 CASRSGTDTSSYNEQFF TGCGCCAGCAGGTCCGGGACAGACACCAGCTCCTACAATGAGCAGTTCTTC
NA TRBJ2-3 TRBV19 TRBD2 CASSPQHDGLAAVSSTDTQYF TGTGCCAGTAGTCCCCAGCACGACGGACTAGCGGCAGTTTCTAGCACAGATACGCAGTATTTT
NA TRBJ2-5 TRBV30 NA CAWSVNQQETQYF TGTGCCTGGAGTGTAAACCAGCAAGAGACCCAGTACTTC
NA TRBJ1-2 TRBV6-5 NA CASTALGNYGYTF TGTGCCAGCACCGCCCTCGGGAATTATGGCTACACCTTC
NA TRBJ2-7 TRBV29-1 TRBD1 CSVELQGRAYEQYF TGCAGCGTTGAATTACAGGGGCGCGCCTACGAGCAGTACTTC
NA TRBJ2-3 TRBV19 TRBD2 CASSRLSGANTDTQYF TGTGCCAGTAGTAGACTTAGCGGGGCAAACACAGATACGCAGTATTTT
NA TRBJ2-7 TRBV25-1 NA CASSESAGLGYEQYF TGTGCCAGCAGTGAATCGGCAGGGCTTGGCTACGAGCAGTACTTC
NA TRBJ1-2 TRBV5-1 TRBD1 CASSGGTGENYGYTF TGCGCCAGCAGCGGAGGGACAGGGGAGAACTATGGCTACACCTTC
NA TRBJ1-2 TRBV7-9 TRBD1 CASSPTGGNGYTF TGTGCCAGCAGCCCTACAGGGGGAAATGGCTACACCTTC
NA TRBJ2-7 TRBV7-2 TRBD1 CASSQTPRDRGYEQYF TGTGCCAGCAGCCAAACTCCCCGGGACAGGGGCTACGAGCAGTACTTC
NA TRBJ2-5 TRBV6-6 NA CASSYRETQYF TGTGCCAGCAGTTACCGGGAGACCCAGTACTTC
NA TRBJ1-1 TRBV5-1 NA CASSSKGHQNTEAFF TGCGCCAGCAGCTCGAAGGGACACCAGAACACTGAAGCTTTCTTT
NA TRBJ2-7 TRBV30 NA CAWSRRSRGKYEQYF TGTGCCTGGAGTCGACGTTCCCGGGGAAAATACGAGCAGTACTTC
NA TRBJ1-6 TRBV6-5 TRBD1 CASNPTGIYNSPLHF TGTGCCAGCAATCCGACAGGGATCTATAATTCACCCCTCCACTTT
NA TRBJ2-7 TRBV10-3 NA CATQASSYEQYF TGTGCCACCCAGGCGAGCTCCTACGAGCAGTACTTC
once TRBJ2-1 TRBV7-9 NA CASSLAVYNEQFF TGTGCCAGCAGCTTGGCAGTCTACAATGAGCAGTTCTTC
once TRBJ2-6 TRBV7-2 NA CASSLPLSGANVLTF TGTGCCAGCAGCTTACCCCTCTCTGGGGCCAACGTCCTGACTTTC
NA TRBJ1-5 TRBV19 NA CASSRVNQPQHF TGTGCCAGTAGTCGCGTCAATCAGCCCCAGCATTTT
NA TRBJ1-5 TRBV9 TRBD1 CASSVAGGINQPQHF TGTGCCAGCAGCGTAGCAGGGGGTATCAATCAGCCCCAGCATTTT
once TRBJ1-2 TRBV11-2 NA CASSLGTGRGYTF TGTGCCAGCAGCTTAGGAACGGGTAGGGGCTACACCTTC
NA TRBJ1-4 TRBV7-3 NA CASSLNPGEKLFF TGTGCCAGCAGCTTAAACCCGGGGGAAAAACTGTTTTTT
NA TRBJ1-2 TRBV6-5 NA CASSYSWGSDNYGYTF TGTGCCAGCAGTTACTCGTGGGGCAGCGATAACTATGGCTACACCTTC
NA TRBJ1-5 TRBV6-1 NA CASSARGPQHF TGTGCCAGCAGTGCCAGGGGGCCCCAGCATTTT
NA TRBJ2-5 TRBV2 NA CATVGGREETQYF TGTGCCACCGTCGGCGGCCGGGAGGAGACCCAGTACTTC
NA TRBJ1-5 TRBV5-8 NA CASSLRVNSNQPQHF TGTGCCAGCAGCTTGCGGGTTAATAGCAATCAGCCCCAGCATTTT
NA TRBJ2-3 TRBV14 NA CASSRTTGASTDTQYF TGTGCCAGCAGCCGCACGACAGGAGCTAGCACAGATACGCAGTATTTT
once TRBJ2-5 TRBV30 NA CAWSVLGETQYF TGTGCCTGGAGTGTACTAGGAGAGACCCAGTACTTC
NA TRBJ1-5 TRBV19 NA CASSINNQPQHF TGTGCCAGTAGTATTAACAATCAGCCCCAGCATTTT
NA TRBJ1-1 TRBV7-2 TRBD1 CASSTRGTGGGTEAFF TGTGCCAGCAGCACCAGGGGGACAGGGGGTGGGACTGAAGCTTTCTTT
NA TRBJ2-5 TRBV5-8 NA CASSLESGRRTETQYF TGTGCCAGCAGCTTGGAGTCTGGGAGGAGGACGGAGACCCAGTACTTC
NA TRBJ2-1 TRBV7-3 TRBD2 CASSLTRQAGGQGEQFF TGTGCCAGCAGCTTAACTCGCCAAGCGGGGGGGCAGGGAGAGCAGTTCTTC
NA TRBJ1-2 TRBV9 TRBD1 CASSGPGPGQGNGYTF TGTGCCAGCAGCGGCCCGGGACCAGGACAGGGTAATGGCTACACCTTC
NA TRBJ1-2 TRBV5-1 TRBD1 CASSLGQGDYGYTF TGCGCCAGCAGCCTGGGACAGGGCGACTATGGCTACACCTTC
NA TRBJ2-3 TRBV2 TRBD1 CASTRDRTLDTQYF TGTGCCAGCACCAGGGACAGGACCCTAGATACGCAGTATTTT
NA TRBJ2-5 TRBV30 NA CAWNGFRAQYF TGTGCCTGGAATGGATTTCGGGCCCAGTACTTC
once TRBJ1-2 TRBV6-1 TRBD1 CASRGQGAPGYTF TGTGCCAGCAGGGGACAGGGGGCGCCAGGCTACACCTTC
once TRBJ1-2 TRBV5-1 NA CASSSDRSYGYTF TGCGCCAGCAGCTCCGACAGGTCCTATGGCTACACCTTC
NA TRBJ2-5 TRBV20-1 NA CSARWPPTQYF TGCAGTGCTAGATGGCCCCCCACCCAGTACTTC
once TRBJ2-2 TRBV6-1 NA CASSEASFPGELFF TGTGCCAGCAGTGAGGCCTCATTCCCCGGGGAGCTGTTTTTT
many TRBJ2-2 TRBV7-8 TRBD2 CASSPTSATGELFF TGTGCCAGCAGCCCCACTAGCGCCACCGGGGAGCTGTTTTTT
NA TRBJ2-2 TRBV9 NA CASSAQSHPGLNTGELFF TGTGCCAGCAGCGCCCAAAGCCACCCGGGGTTGAACACCGGGGAGCTGTTTTTT
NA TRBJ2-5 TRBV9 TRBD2 CASSVASGSGETQYF TGTGCCAGCAGCGTAGCTAGCGGGAGTGGAGAGACCCAGTACTTC
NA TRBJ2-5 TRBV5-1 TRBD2 CASSLGSLAGSQETQYF TGCGCCAGCAGCTTGGGGTCGCTAGCGGGGTCTCAAGAGACCCAGTACTTC
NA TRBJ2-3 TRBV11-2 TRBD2 CASSLGLAADTQYF TGTGCCAGCAGCTTGGGACTAGCGGCAGATACGCAGTATTTT
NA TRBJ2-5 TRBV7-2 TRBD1 CASSLRQGARKQETQYF TGTGCCAGCAGCTTAAGACAGGGGGCGCGGAAACAAGAGACCCAGTACTTC
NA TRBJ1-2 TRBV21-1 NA CASSKGQGAGNGYTF TGTGCCAGCAGCAAGGGACAGGGGGCAGGGAATGGCTACACCTTC
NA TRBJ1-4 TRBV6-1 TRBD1 CASSEYGTGAFATNEKLFF TGTGCCAGCAGTGAATATGGGACAGGGGCCTTTGCAACTAATGAAAAACTGTTTTTT
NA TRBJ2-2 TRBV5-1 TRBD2 CASSPGLAGGLTGELFF TGCGCCAGCAGCCCGGGACTAGCGGGAGGACTCACCGGGGAGCTGTTTTTT
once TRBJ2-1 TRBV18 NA CASSPKELATLFF TGTGCCAGCTCACCCAAGGAACTAGCAACCCTGTTCTTC
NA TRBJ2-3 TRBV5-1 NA CASSFPSKPAGTPLATDTQYF TGCGCCAGCAGCTTCCCCTCTAAGCCAGCCGGGACACCTCTTGCCACAGATACGCAGTATTTT
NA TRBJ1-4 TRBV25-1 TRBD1 CASNRQGVNEKLFF TGTGCCAGCAACAGACAGGGGGTTAATGAAAAACTGTTTTTT
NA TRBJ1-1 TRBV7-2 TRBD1 CASSGFRGRETEAFF TGTGCCAGCAGCGGCTTCAGGGGGCGCGAAACTGAAGCTTTCTTT
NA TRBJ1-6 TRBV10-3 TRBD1 CAISESATGSSPLHF TGTGCCATCAGTGAGTCCGCGACAGGGAGCTCACCCCTCCACTTT